Below are 18 T cell receptor beta chains sequenced from a single sample in a study of CD8+CD57+ T cells in acquired aplastic anemia. CDR3 and TCR beta VDJ profiling relied on genomic DNA as the template. TCRdb reprocessed the reads with MiXCR, giving one entry per CDR3 protein. The table lists a few hundred thousand distinct CDR3 sequences, just under 70% of them singletons. Sequenced material: sorted CD4+, CD8+, or CD8+CD57+ T cells (not recorded which) from PBMCs. The receptors here all came from a human donor in good health, serving as a control.

This clonotype has a count of ten or more. The chain joins TRBV5-1 to TRBJ2-6; D perhaps matches TRBD1 (5 bases). This CDR3 has 16 amino acids. The V end lost 0 bases, the J end lost 2 bases, and 9 bases lay between the germline ends. CDR1 is SGHRS and CDR2 is YFSETQ in the germline V gene. CDR3 residues: CASSLAQGAGANVLTF. CDR3 sequence (DNA): TGCGCCAGCAGCTTGGCGCAAGGGGCTGGGGCCAACGTCCTGACTTTC.

Concerning this clonotype itself: One junction end does not reproduce the germline sequence, and a read error may be involved. DNA for the CDR3: TGTGCCAGCAGTGACTCACGGGGCCGCTATGAGCAGTACTTC. It translates to CASSDSRGRYEQYF. This rearrangement joins TRBV10-3 to TRBJ2-7, with D perhaps TRBD1 or TRBD2 (5 bases each). The CDR3 length is 14 residues. Germline CDR1 and CDR2: ENHRY and SYGVKD.

The chain links TRBV2 to TRBJ2-1; possible D gene TRBD2, 6 bases. The V end was cut by 3 bases, the J end by 8 bases, with 44 bases between. The germline V gene encodes CDR1 SNHLY and CDR2 FYNNEI. The CDR3 length is 24 residues. The CDR3 DNA sequence: TGTGCCAGCAGTGACATCACCGGGTCCCACGAGGTCTACAGCTTCGGTGGGGGGAAGGATGAGCAGTTCTTC. Protein product: CASSDITGSHEVYSFGGGKDEQFF.

J is TRBJ1-2 and V is TRBV9; D ambiguous. With 2 bases removed from V and 14 bases from J, the gap between germline ends came to 22 bases. Germline lookup yields CDR1 SGDLS and CDR2 YYNGEE. CDR3 length: 14 amino acids. The CDR3 region has the DNA TGTGCCAGCAGCGTCCTGTGGCGGGCGTATGGCTCAACCTTC. Residues: CASSVLWRAYGSTF.

This clonotype came up a few times. This chain uses TRBV29-1 with TRBJ2-1, with TRBD2 identical over 12 bases. The trim removed 6 bases at V and 7 bases at J, leaving 1 base unmatched. The CDR3 totals 12 residues. Germline V gene data show CDR1 as SQVTM and CDR2 as ANQGSEA. CDR3 loop: CSVGTSGNEQFF. CDR3 sequence (DNA): TGCAGCGTGGGGACTAGCGGGAATGAGCAGTTCTTC.

The sample holds a few counts of this clonotype. The chain couples TRBV4-1 to TRBJ1-3; D possibly corresponds to TRBD1 (5 bases). V was cut by 0 bases and J by 4 bases, with 10 bases left in between. Germline assignment: CDR1 MGHRA and CDR2 YSYEKL. This CDR3 spans 15 amino acids. The CDR3 region is CASSQDSGTGNTIYF. DNA for the CDR3: TGCGCCAGCAGCCAAGATTCAGGGACGGGAAACACCATATATTTT.

This clonotype was recorded at least ten times. This chain joins TRBV12-3 or TRBV12-4 and TRBJ1-6; D gene ambiguous. Between the trimmed V and J ends, which lost 6 bases and 10 bases, there was a span of 10 bases. This CDR3 is built from 12 residues. The CDR3 sequence is CASSLPGSPLHF. In DNA, the CDR3 is TGTGCCAGCAGCCTACCAGGATCACCCCTCCACTTT.

Points on this clonotype: No conserved phenylalanine or tryptophan ends this CDR3, so it is likely a read error. The genes are TRBV7-3 and TRBJ2-3; D is unresolved. The J call may be mistaken, given a closer DNA end match to TRBJ1-5. The CDR3 spans 12 residues. Germline loops: CDR1 SGHTA, CDR2 FQGTGA. The CDR3 DNA is TGTGCCAGCAGCCGAGGATCCGCTGGGCAGCATCTT. Protein product: CASSRGSAGQHL.

This clonotype came up many times. The rearrangement uses TRBV12-5 and TRBJ2-1; D is tentatively TRBD1 or TRBD2 (5 bases each). The CDR3 has 15 amino acids. Germline lookup yields CDR1 LGHNT and CDR2 FRNRAP. Deletions cut 0 bases from V and 6 bases from J, with 12 bases between. Here the CDR3 DNA reads TGTGCTAGTGGTTTGGTTAGGGACGTAGGCAATGAGCAGTTCTTC. Its protein is CASGLVRDVGNEQFF.

Worth noting for this clonotype: A read error may account for a junction end that differs from germline. This chain links TRBV29-1 with TRBJ1-2, with D possibly matching TRBD1 (5 bases). Germline values: CDR1 SQVTM, CDR2 ANQGSEA. The CDR3 extends over 14 amino acids. CDR3 coding DNA: TGCAGCGTTGAAGATCGAGGGGCGGACGATGGCTACACTTTC. Its protein product is CSVEDRGADDGYTF.

Regarding this clonotype: Germline is not matched at one junction end, which may reflect a read error. The chain has TRBV10-3 and TRBJ1-2; D is perhaps TRBD1 (5 bases). Germline-derived CDR1 and CDR2 are ENHRY and SYGVKD. CDR3 size: 15 residues. The CDR3: CASTPRRDGSYGNTF. In DNA, the CDR3 is TGTGCCTCTACGCCCCGGCGGGACGGGAGCTATGGCAACACCTTC.

V is TRBV12-3 or TRBV12-4 and J is TRBJ2-7, with TRBD2 matching over 10 bases. J lost 7 bases, V lost 6 bases, and 9 bases had no gene match. This CDR3 is 14 amino acids long. The CDR3 region is CASRKAGGYNEQYF. As DNA, the CDR3 is TGTGCCAGCAGGAAAGCGGGGGGGTACAATGAGCAGTACTTC.

The genes are TRBV4-2 and TRBJ2-7; D uncertain. The CDR3 consists of 15 residues. The V gene lost 0 bases and the J gene lost 4 bases, with 13 bases spanning the gap. Per the germline V gene, CDR1 is LGHNA and CDR2 is YNFKEQ. The CDR3 is CASSQETDGRYEQYF. The CDR3 coding sequence is TGTGCCAGCAGCCAAGAAACGGACGGCCGATACGAGCAGTACTTC.

There are many counts of this clonotype. The gene calls are TRBV15 and TRBJ2-7; D might be TRBD2 (6 bases). The CDR3 is 15 residues long. Between the trimmed V and J ends, which lost 3 bases and 3 bases, there was a span of 15 bases. CDR1 LNHNV and CDR2 YYDKDF come from the germline V gene (reference sequence). CDR3 bases: TGTGCCACCAGCAGGCGCGGGGACCCTTTCTACGAGCAGTACTTC. Its translation: CATSRRGDPFYEQYF.

The gene calls are TRBV2 and TRBJ2-3; D possibly uses TRBD1 or TRBD2 (6 bases each). Trimming took 8 bases from V and 5 from J, leaving 20 bases between them. The CDR3 is 15 amino acids. Looked up from germline, CDR1 is SNHLY and CDR2 is FYNNEI. The CDR3 sequence: CASRVGAEGGDTQYF. As DNA, the CDR3 is TGTGCCAGCCGAGTAGGGGCCGAGGGGGGAGATACGCAGTATTTT.

The gene calls are TRBV6-5 and TRBJ2-7; 11 nucleotides match TRBD2. The germline gives CDR1 MNHEY, CDR2 SVGAGI. The CDR3 consists of 15 residues. V dropped 0 bases and J dropped 6; count of bases not matched to a gene: 4. The CDR3 DNA reads as TGTGCCAGCAGTTACTCGACTAGCGGGACGAGCGAGCAGTACTTC. Protein product: CASSYSTSGTSEQYF.

The V and J genes are TRBV7-6 and TRBJ2-3; 8 bases agree with TRBD1. This CDR3 has 14 amino acids. Germline assignment: CDR1 SGHVS and CDR2 FNYEAQ. The J segment lost 5 bases and the V segment lost 5 bases, leaving 6 bases of the junction unmatched. The CDR3 loop reads CASSRGQGQDTQYF. CDR3 nucleotide sequence: TGTGCCAGCAGCCGCGGACAGGGCCAAGATACGCAGTATTTT. Full variable domain (missing parts from reference TRBV7-6 and TRBJ2-3): GAGVSQSPRYKVTKRGQDVALRCDPISGHVSLYWYRQALGQGPEFLTYFNYEAQQDKSGLPNDRFSAERPEGSISTLTIQRTEQRDSAMYRCASSRGQGQDTQYFGPGTRLTVL.

The chain combines TRBV10-2 with TRBJ2-3; a weak D match, TRBD1 (6 bases). Trimming took off 3 bases at V and 13 bases at J, with 17 bases between the two ends. Per germline, CDR1 WSHSY and CDR2 SAAADI. The CDR3 covers 13 residues. CDR3 amino acids: CASSEAKVGTKYF. Here the CDR3 DNA reads TGCGCCAGCAGTGAAGCGAAAGTCGGGACAAAGTATTTT.